Below, one TCR beta chain is given with its context. The count of this clonotype is one. What antigen it recognizes has not been identified. No base-level quality is on record; no much larger clone is a single base apart. Receptor libraries were prepared by 5' RACE. Sequencing was carried out with an Illumina HiSeq 2500. The second PCR ran for about 7 to 11 cycles and used a J-beta primer mix along with a sample-barcoded 5' primer. Each TCR beta cDNA molecule received a unique molecular identifier from a template-switch 5' adaptor carrying 12 random nucleotides. Each sample yielded at least 2.5 million CDR3-containing paired-end reads. First-strand cDNA was synthesized from all RNA with the Mint cDNA synthesis kit, primed by a TRBC-specific oligonucleotide. Following uracil-DNA glycosylase treatment, a first 18-cycle PCR with universal primers M1SS and BC2_uni_R was performed on all cDNA. As for the original processing: Each sample was normalized by randomly selecting 1 million high-quality reads, each carrying a distinct molecular identifier. Reads sharing molecular identifiers were discarded rather than binned into consensus sequences. MiTCR, with a Q25 quality threshold and the strictest error-elimination algorithm, was used for CDR3 identification, clonotype clustering and error correction. A nonparametric unseen species model with Euler transformation was used to estimate a lower bound on total TCR beta diversity. The public reads were run again by TCRdb, first through fastp at Q25 and then through MiXCR, and only productive beta chains were kept. Every entry covers one CDR3 protein and lists the most common genes and DNA from its rows. TCRdb assigned the V and J calls; the authors' analysis was not used. This sample has roughly 800,000 distinct CDR3 sequences in its table, and roughly 60% of those were observed once. 22% of the sample is in the top ten clones.

The record originates from a study of blood T cells in healthy people across ages (dated by TCRdb to the mid-2010s). Looking at the study overall: In model experiments, roughly one uniquely barcoded TCR beta cDNA molecule per two T cells was captured by template switching. To track age-related changes in TCR beta repertoire diversity, the study relied on deep sequencing normalized with unique cDNA molecular identifiers. The donors were divided into four age groups: young (average approximately 17 years), middle-aged (under 40), aged (around 67) and long-lived (about 90). To avoid experimental bias, donors of different ages were randomly spread across the sequencing lanes. Using the same blood draw, the study looked at two additional independent replicas of 1 million unique cDNA reads for two donors, one aged 18 to 30 and the other aged 80 or older. Summary of the overall study and its limitations: Because profiling used bulk unsorted PBMCs, naive and antigen-experienced compartments could not be compared conclusively. The CMV infection status of donors was not known, potentially confounding age-related changes in expanded clonotypes. The long-lived group showed more naive CD4+ T cells, fewer expanded clones and increased TCR diversity than the aged group, suggesting age selection. Observed TCR beta diversity per million T cells fell roughly linearly with age, and a significant reduction was already apparent by age about 43. The percentage of naive T cells measured by flow cytometry correlated strongly with observed TCR beta diversity. Estimates of total diversity based on one million sequenced T cells were regarded as lower bounds and as underestimates.

The approximately 39 donors, aged about 6 to 95 years, were systemically healthy Caucasian individuals from Russia. Approximately 9 milliliters of peripheral blood were collected from each donor into EDTA-treated Vacutainer tubes. Ficoll-Paque density-gradient centrifugation was used to isolate PBMCs, with at least 6.5 million per sample. Total RNA was extracted from PBMCs with Trizol reagent, with at least 5 micrograms obtained per sample. For every donor, flow cytometry on a PBMC aliquot measured the percentage of naive CD45RAhigh/CD27high T cells. Trimming removed 2 bases from V and 6 bases from J, leaving 14 bases between the germline ends. CDR1 DFQATT and CDR2 SNEGSKA were looked up in the germline V gene (reference sequence). The CDR3 runs 14 amino acids, cysteine and phenylalanine included. Just the 42-base CDR3 DNA is kept, in frame starting at base 1.

This TCR came from a man aged 25 to 45 in good health. What was sequenced was blood. Recombination connected TRBV20-1 to TRBJ2-1, with TRBD2 as a weak D call on 6 bases. Here the CDR3 is given as CSARSPNGGNEQFF. The DNA sequence follows: TGCAGTGCTAGATCGCCTAACGGGGGCAATGAGCAGTTCTTC.